One and the same sample provided the 25 T cell receptor beta chains below, sequenced in a study of tumor and adjacent non-tumor tissue in lung cancer. A modified ARM-PCR protocol with three rounds of nested PCR amplified TCRbeta. TCRdb ran MiXCR on the multiplex PCR reads and lists one entry per CDR3 protein. The data show some 99,000 distinct CDR3 sequences, about 65% seen once. RNA was extracted from bulk tissue without any cell sorting. The normal lung tissue was taken more than 3 cm from the tumor edge. Sequencing used distant non-tumor lung tissue. The receptors were gathered from a man aged 60 to 75 with non-small cell lung cancer.

Comment on this clonotype: A read error may be the cause here, since a much bigger clone is one base away. The chain carries TRBV10-2 and TRBJ1-2, with D possibly matching TRBD1 (5 bases). Germline V CDR1 and CDR2: WSHSY, SAAADI. Trimming took off 7 bases at V and 2 bases at J, with 14 bases between the two ends. The CDR3 sequence is 14 residues long. In nucleotides, the CDR3 is TGCGCCAGCATGGAAACGGGGCGGAACTATGGCTACACCTTC. Its translation is CASMETGRNYGYTF.

This clonotype was seen a handful of times. A much larger clone lies one base from this, so it may be a read error. This is likely a read error, given that the CDR3 carries no conserved phenylalanine or tryptophan at its end. The gene calls are TRBV12-3 or TRBV12-4 and TRBJ1-2; possible D gene TRBD1, 5 bases. Trimming cost V 5 bases and J 2 bases, with 12 bases left between them. There are 14 residues in the CDR3. The CDR3 nucleotides read TGTGCCAGCAGTCCGGGGGGAACGAACTATGGCTACACCCTC. Translated: CASSPGGTNYGYTL.

This clonotype was seen many times. The chain's CDR3 is CASSLELGKTQYF. The CDR3 region has the DNA TGCGCCAGCAGCTTGGAACTTGGGAAGACCCAGTACTTC. J is TRBJ2-5 and V is TRBV5-1, with D unresolved. The CDR3 extends over 13 amino acids. The germline CDR1 and CDR2 sequences are SGHRS and YFSETQ. Between the trimmed V and J ends, which lost 0 bases and 6 bases, there was a span of 9 bases.

As concerns this clonotype: One end of the junction fails to match germline, which may point to a read error. The V gene is TRBV29-1, the J gene TRBJ1-2, with 7 nucleotides matching TRBD1. The CDR3 runs 14 residues. Germline V gives CDR1 SQVTM, CDR2 ANQGSEA. This CDR3 is CSLDTGQDGGGCTF. The CDR3 DNA reads as TGCAGCCTTGACACCGGACAGGACGGGGGTGGCTGCACCTTC.

As for this clonotype: Germline is not matched at one junction end, which may reflect a read error. The chain joins TRBV4-1 to TRBJ2-3, with 9 positions matching TRBD2. Germline V gives CDR1 MGHRA, CDR2 YSYEKL. CDR3 length: 16 residues. CDR3 region: CASSQMGDSGRDTQYF. CDR3 coding DNA: TGTGCCAGCAGCCAGATGGGGGATAGCGGGAGAGATACGCAGTATTTT.

About this clonotype: Lacking the conserved final phenylalanine or tryptophan, this CDR3 likely reflects a read error. The rearrangement joins TRBV11-3 to TRBJ2-1, with 7 bases matching TRBD1. CDR1 and CDR2 (germline): SGHNT, YENEEA. V lost 0 bases and J lost 11; bases outside the gene matches: 19. The CDR3 contains 18 residues. CDR3 sequence reads: CASSLEFPGGQVAHKQFY. The CDR3 region has the DNA TGTGCCAGCAGCTTAGAATTCCCTGGAGGACAGGTGGCCCATAAGCAGTTCTAC.

Comment on this clonotype: An end of the junction differs from the germline gene, which may be a read error. The chain employs TRBV6-1 and TRBJ1-2, with a possible D match to TRBD1 (6 bases). Germline-derived CDR1 and CDR2 are MNHNS and SASEGT. This CDR3 region has 11 residues. The CDR3 loop reads CVSERGYGYTF. DNA for the CDR3: TGTGTCAGCGAGAGGGGGTATGGCTACACATTC.

With regard to this clonotype: This clone may be a read error of a much larger clone one base away. The chain has TRBV5-4 and TRBJ2-2; TRBD2 matches at 7 bases. CDR1 and CDR2 (germline): SGHNT, YYREEE (reference sequence). There are 15 residues in the CDR3. CDR3 bases: TGTGCCAGCAGAGCAAGCGGGGTGAACAGCGGGGAGCTGTTTTTT. Translating it yields CASRASGVNSGELFF.

V usage is TRBV4-1 and J usage is TRBJ1-2; 8 bases agree with TRBD1. The germline V gene encodes CDR1 MGHRA and CDR2 YSYEKL. The CDR3 is made up of 14 amino acids. V gave up 3 bases and J gave up 9 bases; unmatched junction bases: 9. In nucleotides, the CDR3 is TGCGCCAGCAGCCAGGGGACAGGCACTTATTGCTACACCTTC. Translated, it gives CASSQGTGTYCYTF.

V gene TRBV4-1 combines with J gene TRBJ1-1; the D is unclear. The CDR3 consists of 15 residues. Germline V CDR1 and CDR2: MGHRA, YSYEKL. The ends were cut back, 4 bases at V and 1 base at J, with 13 bases in the middle. CDR3 bases: TGCGCCAGCAGCCCCCGGCCATGTGCGAACACTGAAGCTTTCTTT. Protein product: CASSPRPCANTEAFF.

This chain links TRBV12-3 or TRBV12-4 with TRBJ1-5; D is unresolved. The CDR3 is 15 amino acids. V was clipped by 9 bases and J by 9 bases, with 24 bases between them. The CDR3, as DNA: TGTGCCAGTGATAGTTCCGGAAGGGTCAATTGGCCCCAGCATTTT. It encodes CASDSSGRVNWPQHF.

V and J are TRBV4-3 and TRBJ2-3; D not certain. V was clipped by 10 bases and J by 0 bases, with 20 bases between them. The CDR3 is made up of 16 amino acids. Germline CDR1 is LGHNA and CDR2 is YSLEER. The CDR3 here is CAISQDTRYSTDTQYF. DNA of the CDR3: TGCGCCATTAGCCAGGATACGCGGTATAGCACAGATACGCAGTATTTT.

This clonotype was recorded a few times. A much larger clone lies one base from this, so it may be a read error. This chain links TRBV20-1 with TRBJ2-3; TRBD1 might be the D (5 bases). The germline CDR1 and CDR2 sequences are DFQATT and SNEGSKA (reference sequence). This CDR3 contains 13 residues. This CDR3 reads CSASDDSTDMQYF. The DNA for the CDR3 is TGCAGTGCTAGCGACGACAGCACAGATATGCAGTATTTT.

As regards this clonotype: The junction differs from germline at one of its ends, possibly a read error. CDR3 coding DNA: TGTGCCAGCAGCTTAGATACCGGGACAGCGCTCTCCTTC. Its protein product is CASSLDTGTALSF. V usage is TRBV11-2 and J usage is TRBJ1-2; 7 bases match TRBD1. Per the germline V gene, CDR1 is SGHAT and CDR2 is FQNNGV. The CDR3 has 13 residues.

The count of this clonotype is one. The chain couples TRBV20-1 to TRBJ2-2, with D perhaps matching TRBD2 (7 bases). V gave up 1 base and J gave up 9 bases, with 30 bases separating them. The CDR3 has 19 residues. Germline lookup yields CDR1 DFQATT and CDR2 SNEGSKA (reference sequence). DNA for the CDR3: TGCAGTGCTAGAGCCCGATCAAGGGGGGGCGCGATTATTAGGTGGGAGCTGTTTTTT. It encodes CSARARSRGGAIIRWELFF.

A word on this clonotype: The junction departs from the called germline gene at one end, perhaps through a read error. This chain connects TRBV28 to TRBJ1-5; D unclear. Looked up from germline, CDR1 is MDHEN and CDR2 is SYDVKM. This CDR3 is 14 amino acids long. Written as DNA, the CDR3 is TGTGCCGGCAGAACCGAGACGATCAATCAGCCCCAGCATTTT. Its translation is CAGRTETINQPQHF.

This clonotype was observed at least ten times. V is TRBV28 and J is TRBJ2-1, with 9 bases fitting TRBD2. This CDR3 region has 16 residues. Trimming took 5 bases from V and 10 from J; bases not matched to a gene: 15. CDR1 and CDR2 (germline): MDHEN, SYDVKM. CDR3: CASSALRREGPGEQFF. The CDR3 DNA sequence: TGTGCCAGCAGTGCCCTCAGGCGGGAGGGCCCAGGGGAGCAGTTCTTC. The variable domain in full, with the rest retrieved from reference TRBV28 and TRBJ2-1, is DVKVTQSSRYLVKRTGEKVFLECVQDMDHENMFWYRQDPGLGLRLIYFSYDVKMKEKGDIPEGYSVSREKKERFSLILESASTNQTSMYLCASSALRREGPGEQFFGPGTRLTVL.

With respect to this clonotype: One junction end disagrees with the germline gene, perhaps due to a read error. The gene calls are TRBV4-3 and TRBJ2-2, with 7 nucleotides matching TRBD2. The CDR3 totals 16 residues. Germline CDR1 LGHNA, CDR2 YSLEER. In DNA, the CDR3 is TGTGCCAGCAGCCAAGGTCGGGCTAGCGGCACCGGGGAGCTGTTTTTT. The encoded protein is CASSQGRASGTGELFF.

This clonotype has just a few counts. This may be a read error: a much more frequent sequence differs by one nucleotide. This sequence joins TRBV6-1 and TRBJ2-3; 7 bases fit TRBD2. CDR1 MNHNS and CDR2 SASEGT come from the germline V gene. The CDR3 length is 13 residues. CDR3 sequence (DNA): TGTGGCAGCAGGGACTATAACACAGATACGCAGTATTTT. Translated: CGSRDYNTDTQYF.

This rearrangement joins TRBV5-4 to TRBJ2-1; a possible D gene is TRBD2 (5 bases). V lost 6 bases to trimming and J lost 5 bases, with 15 bases between them. The CDR3 loop spans 14 amino acids. Looked up from germline, CDR1 is SGHNT and CDR2 is YYREEE (reference sequence). CDR3 protein: CASIPGLDHNEQFF. The CDR3 nucleotides read TGTGCCAGCATCCCAGGACTGGATCACAATGAGCAGTTCTTC.

The rearrangement joins TRBV30 to TRBJ2-3; 8 bases are shared with TRBD2. J lost 4 bases, V lost 2 bases, and 11 bases had no gene match. The CDR3 consists of 16 residues. The germline V gene has CDR1 GTSNPN and CDR2 SVGIG (reference sequence). The CDR3 sequence is CAWSLGLAAPADTQYF. The DNA of the CDR3 is TGTGCCTGGAGTCTCGGACTAGCAGCTCCGGCAGATACGCAGTATTTT. Full variable domain (outside the CDR3, taken from reference TRBV30 and TRBJ2-3): SQTIHQWPATLVQPVGSPLSLECTVEGTSNPNLYWYRQAAGRGLQLLFYSVGIGQISSEVPQNLSASRPQDRQFILSSKKLLLSDSGFYLCAWSLGLAAPADTQYFGPGTRLTVL.

This clonotype was picked up many times. The rearrangement joins TRBV29-1 to TRBJ2-2; no firm D call. Trimming shortened V by 5 bases and J by 2 bases, and 15 bases separated the two germline ends. Per the germline V gene, CDR1 is SQVTM and CDR2 is ANQGSEA. The CDR3 spans 15 residues. The CDR3, as DNA: TGCAGCGTTCGACACGACACCTCAAACACCGGGGAGCTGTTTTTT. Translating it yields CSVRHDTSNTGELFF.

With regard to this clonotype: Its ends do not fully match the called genes, so a read error is possible. The chain combines TRBV6-2 or TRBV6-3 with TRBJ2-1; the D gene is possibly TRBD2 (5 bases). The CDR3 runs 11 residues. Per germline, CDR1 MNHEY and CDR2 SVGEGT. The CDR3 loop reads CVSAGNNEQIF. The CDR3 coding sequence is TGTGTCAGCGCGGGCAACAATGAGCAGATCTTC.

CDR3 in amino acids: CASRALGDSGANVMTF. CDR3 DNA: TGTGCCAGCAGAGCCCTGGGAGACTCTGGGGCCAATGTCATGACTTTC. This rearrangement joins TRBV6-5 to TRBJ2-6, with D possibly being TRBD1 or TRBD2 (5 bases each). Per the germline V gene, CDR1 is MNHEY and CDR2 is SVGAGI. V lost 6 bases and J lost 17, with 29 bases in between. The CDR3 loop spans 16 amino acids.

On this clonotype itself: The germline gene is not matched at one end of the junction; a read error may be the cause. The chain links TRBV12-3 or TRBV12-4 to TRBJ2-2; either TRBD1 or TRBD2 may supply D (5 bases each). The CDR3 spans 16 residues. In DNA, the CDR3 is TGTGACAGCAGTCTCGGGACCAGCTGGAACACCGGGGAGCTGTTTTTT. Residues: CDSSLGTSWNTGELFF.